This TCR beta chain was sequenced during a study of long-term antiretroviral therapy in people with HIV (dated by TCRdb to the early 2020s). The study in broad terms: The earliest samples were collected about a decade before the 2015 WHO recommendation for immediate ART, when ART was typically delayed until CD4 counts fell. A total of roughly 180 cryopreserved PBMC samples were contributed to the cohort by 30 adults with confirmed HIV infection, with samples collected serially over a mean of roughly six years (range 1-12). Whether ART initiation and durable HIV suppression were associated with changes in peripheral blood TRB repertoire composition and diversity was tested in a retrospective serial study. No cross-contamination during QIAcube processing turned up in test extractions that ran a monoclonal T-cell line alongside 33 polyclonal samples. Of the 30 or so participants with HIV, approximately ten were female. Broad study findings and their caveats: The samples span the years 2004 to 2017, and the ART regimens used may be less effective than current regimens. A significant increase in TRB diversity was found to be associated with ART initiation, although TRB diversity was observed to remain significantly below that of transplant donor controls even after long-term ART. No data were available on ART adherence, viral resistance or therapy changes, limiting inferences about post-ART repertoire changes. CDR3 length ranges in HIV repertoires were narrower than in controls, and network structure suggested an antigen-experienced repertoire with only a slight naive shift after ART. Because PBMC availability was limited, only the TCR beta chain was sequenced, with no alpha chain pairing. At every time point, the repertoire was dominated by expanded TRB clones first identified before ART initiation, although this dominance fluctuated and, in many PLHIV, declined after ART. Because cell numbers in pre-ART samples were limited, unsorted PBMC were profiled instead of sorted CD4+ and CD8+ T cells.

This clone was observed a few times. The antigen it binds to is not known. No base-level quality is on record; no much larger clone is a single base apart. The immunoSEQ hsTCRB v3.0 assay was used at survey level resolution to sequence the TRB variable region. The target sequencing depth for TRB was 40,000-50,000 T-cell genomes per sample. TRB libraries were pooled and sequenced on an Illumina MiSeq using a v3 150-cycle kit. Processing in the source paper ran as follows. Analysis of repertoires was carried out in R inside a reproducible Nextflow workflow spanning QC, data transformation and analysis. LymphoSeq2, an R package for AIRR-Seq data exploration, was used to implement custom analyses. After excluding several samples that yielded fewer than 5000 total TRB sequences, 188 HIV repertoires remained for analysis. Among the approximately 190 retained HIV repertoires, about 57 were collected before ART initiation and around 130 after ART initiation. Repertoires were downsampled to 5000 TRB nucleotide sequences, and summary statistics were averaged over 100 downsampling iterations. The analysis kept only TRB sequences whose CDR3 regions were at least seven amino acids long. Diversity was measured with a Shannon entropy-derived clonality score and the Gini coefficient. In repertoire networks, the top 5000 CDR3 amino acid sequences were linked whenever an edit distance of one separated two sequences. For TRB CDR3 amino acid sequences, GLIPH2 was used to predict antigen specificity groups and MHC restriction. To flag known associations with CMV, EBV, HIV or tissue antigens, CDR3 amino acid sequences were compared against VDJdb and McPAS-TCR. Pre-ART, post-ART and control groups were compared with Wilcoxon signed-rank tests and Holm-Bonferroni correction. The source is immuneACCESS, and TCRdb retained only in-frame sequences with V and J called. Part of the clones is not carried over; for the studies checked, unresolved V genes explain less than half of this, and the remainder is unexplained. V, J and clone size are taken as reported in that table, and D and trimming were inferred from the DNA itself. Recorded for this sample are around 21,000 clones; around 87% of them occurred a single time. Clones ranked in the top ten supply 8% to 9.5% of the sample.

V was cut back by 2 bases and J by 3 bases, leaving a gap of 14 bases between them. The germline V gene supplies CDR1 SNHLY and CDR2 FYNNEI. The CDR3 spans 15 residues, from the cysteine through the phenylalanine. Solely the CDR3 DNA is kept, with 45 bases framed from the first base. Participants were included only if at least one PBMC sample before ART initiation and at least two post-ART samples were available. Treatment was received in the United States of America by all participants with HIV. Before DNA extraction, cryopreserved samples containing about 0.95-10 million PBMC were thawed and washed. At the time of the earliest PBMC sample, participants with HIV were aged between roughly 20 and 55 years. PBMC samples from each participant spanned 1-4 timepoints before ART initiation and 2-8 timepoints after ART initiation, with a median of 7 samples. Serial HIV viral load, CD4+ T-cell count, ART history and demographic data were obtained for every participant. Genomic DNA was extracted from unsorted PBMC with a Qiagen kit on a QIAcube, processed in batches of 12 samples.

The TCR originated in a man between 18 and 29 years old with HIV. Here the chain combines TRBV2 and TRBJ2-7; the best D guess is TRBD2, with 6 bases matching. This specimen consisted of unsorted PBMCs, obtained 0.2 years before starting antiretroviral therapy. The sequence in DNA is TGTGCCAGCAGTGAATGGGACTTCGAGGGCTACGAGCAGTACTTC. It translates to CASSEWDFEGYEQYF.